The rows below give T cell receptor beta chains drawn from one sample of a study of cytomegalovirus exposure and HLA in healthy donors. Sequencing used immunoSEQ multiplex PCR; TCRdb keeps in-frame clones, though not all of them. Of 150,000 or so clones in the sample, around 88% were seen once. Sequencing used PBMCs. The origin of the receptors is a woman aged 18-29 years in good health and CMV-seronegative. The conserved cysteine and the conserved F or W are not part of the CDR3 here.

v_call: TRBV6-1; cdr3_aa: ASSPSEYTGELF
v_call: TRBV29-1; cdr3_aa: SVAGGSTEQF
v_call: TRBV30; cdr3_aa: AWSPGPENIQY
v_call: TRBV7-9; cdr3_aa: ASSLVGTGIAGELF
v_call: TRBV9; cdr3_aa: ASSFGRRSYGYT
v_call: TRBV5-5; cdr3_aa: ASSLGRVLNEKLF
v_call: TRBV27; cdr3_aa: ASSFTGRANTEAF
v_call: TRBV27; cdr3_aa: ASKVGKRAETQY
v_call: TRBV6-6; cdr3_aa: ASRPSDSPGELF
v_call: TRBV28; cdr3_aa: ASNQLSGQGFSQPQH
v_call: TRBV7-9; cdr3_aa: ASSLVSGEAF
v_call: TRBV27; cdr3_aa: ASSSIPGRGWIQY
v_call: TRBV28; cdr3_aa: ASSLGRGGYNEQF
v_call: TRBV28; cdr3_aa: ASSLGAEGEQY
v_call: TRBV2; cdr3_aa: ASSSQGIREKLF
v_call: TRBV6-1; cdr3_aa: ASSVQGAGETQY
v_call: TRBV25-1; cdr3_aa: ASSDRGPNTEAF
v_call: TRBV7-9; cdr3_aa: ASSFGARVFSGNTIY
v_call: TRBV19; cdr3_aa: ASSFLRDREGEAF
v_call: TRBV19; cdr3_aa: ASSISAANEQF
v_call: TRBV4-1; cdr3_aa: ASSQGKPVQRYNSPLH
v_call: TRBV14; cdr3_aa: ASSQGKRLANEQF
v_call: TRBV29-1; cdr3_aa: SGRADTQY
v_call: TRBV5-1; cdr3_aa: ASSVGTSVAKY
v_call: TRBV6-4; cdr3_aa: ASSARDRARGTEAF
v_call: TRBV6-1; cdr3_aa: ASRRQRQETQY
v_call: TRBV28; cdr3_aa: ASSLPAEGVTEAF
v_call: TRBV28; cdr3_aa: ASSLGQGVGQPQH
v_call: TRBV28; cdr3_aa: ASSSAEAGANVLT
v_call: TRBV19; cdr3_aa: ASIVATGGSGNTIY
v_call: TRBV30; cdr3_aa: AWSPLDRLSSYNEQF
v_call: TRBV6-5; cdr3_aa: ASSSNRGDEQF
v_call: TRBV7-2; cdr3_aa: ASSLALRGGRGNYGYT
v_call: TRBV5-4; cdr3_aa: ASSYPRRRDYNEQF
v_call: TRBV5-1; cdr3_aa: ASSRGLRIQETQY
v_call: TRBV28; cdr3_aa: ASGQGPMYEQY
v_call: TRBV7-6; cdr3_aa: ASSLGGYKLF
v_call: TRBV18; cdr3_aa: ASSPSQMNTEAF
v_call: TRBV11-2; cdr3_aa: ASSLDPAGASTEAF
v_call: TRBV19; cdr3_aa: ASSITSGVADTQY
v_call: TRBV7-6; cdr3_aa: ASRTGTGGNEQF
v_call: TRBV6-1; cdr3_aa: ASSERGLDTQY